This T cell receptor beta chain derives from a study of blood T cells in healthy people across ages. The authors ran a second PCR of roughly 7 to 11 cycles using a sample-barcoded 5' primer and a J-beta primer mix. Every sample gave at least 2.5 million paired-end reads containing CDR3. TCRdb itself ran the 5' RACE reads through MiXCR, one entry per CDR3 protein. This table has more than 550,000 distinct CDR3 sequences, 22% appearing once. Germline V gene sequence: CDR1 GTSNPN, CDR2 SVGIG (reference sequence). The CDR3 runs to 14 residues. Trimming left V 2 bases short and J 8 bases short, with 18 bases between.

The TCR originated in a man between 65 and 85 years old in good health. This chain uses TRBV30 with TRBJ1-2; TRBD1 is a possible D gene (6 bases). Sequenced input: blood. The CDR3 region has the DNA TGTGCCTGGAGTATCACAGGGAAGGGAGTAGGCTACACCTTC. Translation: CAWSITGKGVGYTF.